Sequencing of this T cell receptor (beta chain) was carried out in a study of regulatory T cells in long-lasting Graves disease. Findings of the study overall: Gene preferences differed: TRBV28, TRBJ1-2, TRBJ2-5 in persistent cases. The number of shared public clonotypes was higher in persistent patients (2,741) than new patients (966).

Building the TCR beta libraries relied on iRepertoire HTBI primers, and CDR3 regions underwent Arm-PCR. From the multiplex PCR reads, TCRdb called clonotypes with MiXCR, one entry per CDR3 protein. The sample has around 360,000 distinct CDR3 sequences, 15% to 20% seen once. About this clonotype: Its antigen remains unknown.

Between the trimmed V and J ends, which lost 1 base and 0 bases, there was a span of 22 bases. The germline V gene has CDR1 MNHEY and CDR2 SMNVEV (reference sequence). This CDR3 spans 21 amino acids. Time point denoted: newly diagnosed GD, antithyroid drugs for less than 3 months. The TCR library used RNA extracted from PBMCs. The authors diagnosed Graves' disease using American Thyroid Association guidelines. This same sample was also taken into another study, of T cells in Graves' hyperthyroidism and ophthalmopathy.

The sequenced sample was peripheral blood mononuclear cells (PBMCs), obtained at new diagnosis, from a patient treated with antithyroid drugs. The sequence was obtained from a young woman with Graves disease. This chain joins TRBV27 and TRBJ2-6; perhaps D is TRBD1 or TRBD2 (6 bases each). The CDR3 here is CASSLYGSGGRRPSGANVLTF. Written as DNA, the CDR3 is TGTGCCAGCAGTTTATATGGGTCCGGGGGCCGGAGACCCTCTGGGGCCAACGTCCTGACTTTC.